This T cell receptor beta chain was profiled in a study of regulatory T cells in long-lasting Graves disease. This clonotype has only a few counts. Sequencing libraries for TCR beta were prepared with iRepertoire HTBI primers and Arm-PCR of CDR3 regions. TCRdb independently ran MiXCR on the multiplex PCR reads; one entry per CDR3 protein. Seen here are approximately 400,000 distinct CDR3 sequences, around 24% observed once, and the top ten hold around 26%. Noted time point: persistent/refractory GD, antithyroid drugs over 5 years with positive TRAb. Isolated PBMC RNA provided the starting material for the TCR library. The patients were drawn from one endocrinology department in Xi'an, China. This CDR3 is 15 amino acids long. V gave up 4 bases and J gave up 4 bases, with 16 bases separating them. CDR1 is LGHDT, CDR2 YNNKEL, per germline (reference sequence).

This sample comprised peripheral blood mononuclear cells (PBMCs), obtained when the disease was refractory, from a patient treated with antithyroid drugs. This receptor was obtained from a female donor with Graves disease. The chain recombines TRBV3-1 with TRBJ1-2; D gene unclear. CDR3 loop: CASSPRVRTTYGYTF. For the CDR3, the DNA is TGTGCCAGCAGCCCGCGGGTCAGAACAACCTATGGCTACACCTTC.